Listed below are T cell receptor beta chains from one sample, sequenced in a study of T cells in Graves' hyperthyroidism and ophthalmopathy. One entry per CDR3 protein, called by TCRdb with MiXCR from the multiplex PCR reads. The sample contains roughly 840,000 distinct CDR3 sequences, over 35% of which appear only once. Sequenced: blood. The receptors originated from a man aged 18 to 29 with Graves' hyperthyroidism. CDR3s include the opening cysteine and the closing phenylalanine or tryptophan. The D gene is left open where the match is weak. Expanded clones get a size class; other rows say once, few or many, or leave the size out.

TRBV19	TRBJ1-1	-	many	TGTGCCAGTATGGGACTGCGGGCCACTGAAGCTTTCTTT	CASMGLRATEAFF
TRBV19	TRBJ1-1	-	few	TGTGCCAGTAGTACTCGACAGGTTCCCAGGAAAGCTTTCTTT	CASSTRQVPRKAFF
TRBV20-1	TRBJ1-5	-	many	TGCAGTGCTAGGGGGGCGGGTGGGGGCTCAAGCAATCAGCCCCAGCATTTT	CSARGAGGGSSNQPQHF
TRBV10-3	TRBJ2-7	TRBD1	many	TGTGCCACTACAGGGGGGCAGGGTTCCTACGAGCAGTACTTC	CATTGGQGSYEQYF
TRBV6-1	TRBJ1-1	TRBD1	-	TGTGCCAGCAGTGACGCCGGGACAGGGGGAACTGAAGCTTTCTTT	CASSDAGTGGTEAFF
TRBV29-1	TRBJ1-3	-	many	TGCAGCGTTGCACCAGACGACTCTGGAAACACCATATATTTT	CSVAPDDSGNTIYF
TRBV10-3	TRBJ1-2	TRBD1	-	TGTGCCATCAGCCCAACAGGACAGGAAGCTCCTAACTATGGCTACACCTTC	CAISPTGQEAPNYGYTF
TRBV7-9	TRBJ2-2	-	-	TGTGCCAGCAGCTTAGTGGCCTTTCGCAGGGCCAACACCGGGGAGCTGTTTTTT	CASSLVAFRRANTGELFF
TRBV19	TRBJ1-5	-	many	TGTGCCAGTAGTACCAAGGAAACAGATATCAATCAGCCCCAGCATTTT	CASSTKETDINQPQHF
TRBV29-1	TRBJ2-5	TRBD1	-	TGCAGCGCCCTGGGGACAGGGAGAGGGCAGCCCCAGTACTTC	CSALGTGRGQPQYF
TRBV29-1	TRBJ2-5	-	many	TGCAGCGTCAGAGGTGTGCAAGAGACCCAGTACTTC	CSVRGVQETQYF
TRBV29-1	TRBJ2-2	-	-	TGCAGCGTTCGACAGACGAGAACCGGGGAGCTGTTTTTT	CSVRQTRTGELFF
TRBV6-1	TRBJ2-7	-	-	TGTGCCAGCAGCCATCCGATGGGCTCATTGGGCGAGCAGTACTTC	CASSHPMGSLGEQYF